This T cell receptor beta chain was sequenced during a study of cytomegalovirus exposure and HLA in healthy donors. CDR3 length: 15 residues. The germline gives CDR1 SGDLS, CDR2 YYNGEE. Trimming removed 2 bases from V and 4 bases from J, with 15 bases in between. For this clone: Its antigen is undetermined. The same CDR3 is also encoded by other DNA sequences in this sample.

Study observations and caveats: In vitro data verified three CMV-associated chains as specific for CMV antigens. As a later analysis showed, several of the most significant clusters appeared to be linked to common viral pathogens.

A multiplex PCR was run with 60 Vbeta primers and 13 Jbeta primers. The protocol was immunoSEQ multiplex PCR, while the TCRdb copy is restricted to in-frame clones and leaves out a portion. The sample consists of 110,000 to 150,000 clones, over 60% of them appearing once. The V and J genes are TRBV9 and TRBJ1-2, with a tentative D call TRBD1 (6 bases). The TCR was taken from a male donor in good health and CMV-seropositive. The sequencing sample was made of PBMCs. The CDR3 here is CASSVGQGFSYGYTF. CDR3 DNA: TGTGCCAGCAGCGTGGGGCAGGGGTTTTCCTATGGCTACACCTTC.